Shown below are 8 T cell receptor beta chains from a single sample sequenced in a study of blood T cell repertoires in COVID-19. Libraries were prepared by immunoSEQ multiplex PCR; TCRdb keeps only in-frame clonotypes and omits some of them. This table has over 95,000 clones, 70% to 90% appearing once. The sequencing input was peripheral blood. Source of these receptors: a woman in her 70s who had recovered from COVID-19.

This chain connects TRBV19 to TRBJ2-2; TRBD1 aligns across 7 bases. Trimming at V came to 7 bases and at J to 4 bases, leaving 6 bases not matched to a gene. CDR1 and CDR2 (germline): LNHDA, SQIVND (reference sequence). This CDR3 spans 14 amino acids. The CDR3 is CASMRTGRTGELFF. The CDR3 DNA follows: TGTGCCAGTATGAGGACAGGACGCACCGGGGAGCTGTTTTTT. The full variable domain, its missing parts supplied by reference TRBV19 and TRBJ2-2, is DGGITQSPKYLFRKEGQNVTLSCEQNLNHDAMYWYRQDPGQGLRLIYYSQIVNDFQKGDIAEGYSVSREKKESFPLTVTSAQKNPTAFYLCASMRTGRTGELFFGEGSRLTVL.

This chain connects TRBV4-2 to TRBJ2-5; 9 bases are a match to TRBD2. The CDR3 has 15 residues. In germline, CDR1 is LGHNA, CDR2 YNFKEQ. Trimming at V came to 1 base and at J to 4 bases, leaving 4 bases not matched to a gene. CDR3 protein: CASSQGGGAAETQYF. The CDR3 nucleotides are TGTGCCAGCAGCCAAGGCGGGGGGGCCGCAGAGACCCAGTACTTC.

The chain links TRBV7-9 to TRBJ2-2; D not certain. The length of the CDR3 is 13 residues. V was pared by 5 bases and J by 1 base, with 5 bases between. CDR1 SEHNR and CDR2 FQNEAQ come from the germline V gene (reference sequence). The DNA for the CDR3 is TGTGCCAGCAGCATACAGAACACCGGGGAGCTGTTTTTT. Translation gives CASSIQNTGELFF. Using reference TRBV7-9 and TRBJ2-2 for the parts outside the CDR3, the full variable domain is DTGVSQNPRHKITKRGQNVTFRCDPISEHNRLYWYRQTLGQGPEFLTYFQNEAQLEKSRLLSDRFSAERPKGSFSTLEIQRTEQGDSAMYLCASSIQNTGELFFGEGSRLTVL.

V is TRBV2 and J is TRBJ2-7; 7 bases are shared with TRBD1. Germline CDR1 and CDR2: SNHLY and FYNNEI. CDR3 length: 14 residues. V trimming: 6 bases; J trimming: 4 bases; junction bases outside the gene matches: 9. CDR3 amino acids: CASREGAHLYEQYF. The CDR3 DNA reads TGTGCCAGCAGAGAGGGGGCGCATCTGTACGAGCAGTACTTC.

The J gene is TRBJ2-1, the V gene TRBV7-2; 12 nucleotides match TRBD2. V dropped 6 bases and J dropped 2; count of bases not matched to a gene: 2. Germline values: CDR1 SGHTA, CDR2 FQGNSA. The CDR3 is 15 residues long. CDR3 nucleotide sequence: TGTGCCAGCAGTCCTAGCGGGGGGGCCTACAATGAGCAGTTCTTC. It encodes CASSPSGGAYNEQFF.

V gene TRBV28 combines with J gene TRBJ1-1, with 8 positions matching TRBD1. This CDR3 spans 12 amino acids. Germline V CDR1 and CDR2: MDHEN, SYDVKM. With V trimmed by 6 bases and J by 7 bases, 4 bases remained unmatched. CDR3: CASSHGQGEAFF. The CDR3 DNA reads as TGTGCCAGCAGCCACGGACAGGGTGAAGCTTTCTTT.

This sequence joins TRBV7-2 and TRBJ2-1, with 7 nucleotides matching TRBD2. The CDR3 has 16 amino acids. Trimming took 6 bases from V and 1 from J; bases not matched to a gene: 9. Looked up from germline, CDR1 is SGHTA and CDR2 is FQGNSA. The chain's CDR3 is CASRPTRELSYNEQFF. The CDR3 DNA is TGTGCCAGCAGACCGACGCGGGAGTTGTCCTACAATGAGCAGTTCTTC.

V usage is TRBV6-1 and J usage is TRBJ2-2; weak D call: TRBD2 (6 bases). The CDR3 contains 15 residues. V gave up 3 bases and J gave up 1 base, with 9 bases separating them. Germline loops: CDR1 MNHNS, CDR2 SASEGT. DNA of the CDR3: TGTGCCAGCAGTGACCTGGGGGGGAACACCGGGGAGCTGTTTTTT. Its translation is CASSDLGGNTGELFF.